This entry features one T cell receptor beta chain sequence. Its antigen is as yet unknown. The source of the sample is a study of T cell responses to AZD1222 COVID-19 vaccine. The germline gives CDR1 MNHEY, CDR2 SVGAGI. Trimming removed 7 bases from V and 1 base from J, with 10 bases in between. The CDR3 runs to 13 residues. Points from the study as a whole: Compared with day 0, the breadth and depth of the Spike-specific TCR repertoire rose significantly after two doses of AZD1222. Unmutated variant regions are reportedly targeted by nearly half of spike-specific TCRs.

Here immunoSEQ multiplex PCR was the method, and the copy in TCRdb shows in-frame clones only, minus some. The repertoire has tens of thousands of clones, roughly 78% of them found once; the top ten carry 5% to 6.5%. The chain joins TRBV6-5 to TRBJ1-1; no clear D. The sequence was obtained from an adult in good health. The input for sequencing was peripheral blood, taken on day 0 of AZD1222 vaccination. The CDR3 spells CASKDGWNTEAFF. CDR3 coding DNA: TGTGCCAGCAAAGACGGGTGGAACACTGAAGCTTTCTTT.